The rows below give T cell receptor beta chains drawn from one sample of a study of blood T cell repertoires in COVID-19. The data were produced by immunoSEQ multiplex PCR, yet TCRdb's version contains in-frame clones alone and is incomplete. This table has some 180,000 clones, 70% to 80% appearing once. The sample consisted of PBMCs or T cells enriched from blood (not recorded which). These receptors were taken from a woman between 70 and 85 years old in a cohort exposed to, infected with or recovered from COVID-19 (not recorded which). Both conserved end residues are part of each CDR3. The D gene is left open where the match is weak. Size tells how often a clone was seen (once, few, many) or the class of an expanded clone, and some rows leave it out.

J gene | D gene | clone size | V gene | CDR3 DNA | CDR3 protein
TRBJ1-6 | . | once | TRBV25-1 | TGTGCCAGCAGTGAATCTCTGGGCCCTAATTCACCCCTCCACTTT | CASSESLGPNSPLHF
TRBJ2-2 | . | . | TRBV7-3 | TGTGCCAGCAGCCCCACAGGGAACACCGGGGAGCTGTTTTTT | CASSPTGNTGELFF
TRBJ2-1 | . | . | TRBV19 | TGTGCCAGTAGTCTACCAGGTTCCTACAATGAGCAGTTCTTC | CASSLPGSYNEQFF
TRBJ2-1 | . | . | TRBV2 | TGTGCCAGCAGTGGCGGGACAGTTGACGCCAAGTTCTTC | CASSGGTVDAKFF
TRBJ2-3 | . | . | TRBV19 | TGTGCCAGTAGTATTCGACAGAGTAGGACAGATACGCAGTATTTT | CASSIRQSRTDTQYF
TRBJ1-6 | . | . | TRBV5-1 | TGCGCCAGCAGCCCAGGGACACTAGATTCACCCCTCCACTTT | CASSPGTLDSPLHF
TRBJ2-1 | TRBD2 | . | TRBV5-1 | TGCGCCAGCCGATCTAGCGGAATCTCCTACAATGAGCAGTTCTTC | CASRSSGISYNEQFF
TRBJ1-3 | . | . | TRBV5-4 | TGTGCCAGCAGCTTGGATTGGCAATCTGGAAACACCATATATTTT | CASSLDWQSGNTIYF
TRBJ1-1 | . | . | TRBV5-1 | TGCGCCAGCAGCTTGGACAGCACTGAAGCTTTCTTT | CASSLDSTEAFF
TRBJ2-5 | . | . | TRBV18 | TGTGCCAGCTCACCTCAGCAAGAGACCCAGTACTTC | CASSPQQETQYF
TRBJ2-7 | TRBD2 | . | TRBV28 | TGTGCCAGCATGACTAGCGGGGTCGAGCAGTACTTC | CASMTSGVEQYF
TRBJ1-5 | TRBD1 | . | TRBV2 | TGTGCCAGCAGTAGTGCAGGGGGAAATCAGCCCCAGCATTTT | CASSSAGGNQPQHF
TRBJ1-6 | . | . | TRBV27 | TGTGCCAGCAGTTTGCAGGGGCGTTCACCCCTCCACTTT | CASSLQGRSPLHF
TRBJ2-7 | TRBD1 | . | TRBV5-1 | TGCGCCAGCAGCTCAGGGGGTCCCGTCTACGAGCAGTACTTC | CASSSGGPVYEQYF
TRBJ2-2 | TRBD1 | . | TRBV5-6 | TGTGCCAGCAGCTGGGGACAGGTGAACACCGGGGAGCTGTTTTTT | CASSWGQVNTGELFF
TRBJ2-7 | TRBD2 | once | TRBV5-1 | TGCGCCAGCAGCTTGGGGCTAGCGGGAGTCGAGCAGTACTTC | CASSLGLAGVEQYF